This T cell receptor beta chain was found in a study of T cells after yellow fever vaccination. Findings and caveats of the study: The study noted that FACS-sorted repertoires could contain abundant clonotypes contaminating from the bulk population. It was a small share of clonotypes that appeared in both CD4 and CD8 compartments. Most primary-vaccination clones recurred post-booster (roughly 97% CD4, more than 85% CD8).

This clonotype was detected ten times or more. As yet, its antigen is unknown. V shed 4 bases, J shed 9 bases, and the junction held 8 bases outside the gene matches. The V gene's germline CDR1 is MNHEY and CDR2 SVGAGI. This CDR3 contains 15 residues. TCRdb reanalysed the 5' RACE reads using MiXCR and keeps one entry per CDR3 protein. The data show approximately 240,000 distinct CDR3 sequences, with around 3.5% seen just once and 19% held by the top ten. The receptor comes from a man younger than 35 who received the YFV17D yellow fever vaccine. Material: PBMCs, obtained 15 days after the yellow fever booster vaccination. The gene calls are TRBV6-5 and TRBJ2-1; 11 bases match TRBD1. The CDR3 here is CASSFRGTGGGEQFF. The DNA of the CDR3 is TGTGCCAGCAGTTTTCGCGGGACAGGGGGGGGTGAGCAGTTCTTC.